These 14 T cell receptor beta chains originate from one sample sequenced in a study of T cell responses to AZD1222 COVID-19 vaccine. Sequenced by immunoSEQ multiplex PCR; TCRdb stores in-frame clones only, minus some. The profile shows 95,000 to 150,000 clones, more than 70% of them singletons. The sample here was peripheral blood, taken on day 0 of AZD1222 vaccination. These receptors all come from an adult in good health.

This clone was seen more than once but under ten times. The CDR3 DNA reads as TGTGCCAGCAGTTTATTAAGGAACAGCTTGGAACAGCCCCAGCATTTT. It yields the protein CASSLLRNSLEQPQHF. V is TRBV28 and J is TRBJ1-5; D remains unclear. The germline V gene has CDR1 MDHEN and CDR2 SYDVKM. This CDR3 has 16 amino acids. The germline V and J ends were trimmed by 1 base and 7 bases, with 17 bases remaining between them.

The chain combines TRBV12-3 or TRBV12-4 with TRBJ1-2; D possibly corresponds to TRBD1 (5 bases). Trimming shortened V by 6 bases and J by 8 bases, and 13 bases separated the two germline ends. This CDR3 region has 12 residues. CDR3 in amino acids: CASRTAYGGYTF. The DNA of the CDR3 is TGTGCCAGCAGGACAGCCTATGGCGGCTACACCTTC.

In DNA, the CDR3 is TGTGCCAGCAGTCACGCTGCCGAGCAGTACTTC. As protein: CASSHAAEQYF. The chain employs TRBV6-2 or TRBV6-3 and TRBJ2-7, with unresolved D. With 5 bases removed from V and 6 bases from J, the gap between germline ends came to 8 bases. The CDR3 contains 11 residues. In germline, CDR1 is MNHEY, CDR2 SVGEGT.

This chain uses TRBV5-1 with TRBJ2-5; TRBD2 aligns across 13 bases. The CDR3 runs 16 residues. The V gene end was trimmed by 4 bases and the J gene end by 7 bases; junction bases not matched to a gene: 10. Germline CDR1 SGHRS, CDR2 YFSETQ. The CDR3 DNA reads as TGCGCCAGCAGCATACGGACTAGCGGGAGCAGTGGGACCCAGTACTTC. Its protein product is CASSIRTSGSSGTQYF.

The rearrangement joins TRBV20-1 to TRBJ2-1; perhaps TRBD2 as D (6 bases). Per germline, CDR1 DFQATT and CDR2 SNEGSKA (reference sequence). Deletions cut 4 bases from V and 9 bases from J, with 7 bases between. The CDR3 covers 10 residues. The CDR3 DNA sequence: TGCAGTGCTACCGGGGGTGAGCAGTTCTTC. Amino acids: CSATGGEQFF.

CDR3: CSVGRGAEAFF. The DNA for the CDR3 is TGCAGCGTTGGAAGGGGGGCTGAAGCTTTCTTT. The chain links TRBV29-1 to TRBJ1-1, with D possibly being TRBD1 (6 bases). The CDR3 covers 11 residues. V was pared by 4 bases and J by 6 bases, with 9 bases between. Per germline, CDR1 SQVTM and CDR2 ANQGSEA.

This clone came up once. Here the CDR3 reads CASMQKPNLDTQYF. The CDR3 DNA sequence: TGTGCCAGCATGCAGAAACCCAATCTAGATACGCAGTATTTT. This rearrangement joins TRBV7-9 to TRBJ2-3, with D unclear. The CDR3 contains 14 residues. From germline, CDR1 is SEHNR and CDR2 FQNEAQ (reference sequence). V was pared by 7 bases and J by 5 bases, with 16 bases between.

This clone turned up a few times. The chain has TRBV5-6 and TRBJ1-3, with D unresolved. V lost 1 base, J lost 4 bases, and 12 bases lay in between. In germline, CDR1 is SGHDT, CDR2 YYEEEE. The length of the CDR3 is 15 residues. The CDR3 loop is CASSLYGQAGNTIYF. The CDR3 coding sequence is TGTGCCAGCAGCTTGTACGGGCAAGCCGGAAACACCATATATTTT.

This chain uses TRBV7-3 with TRBJ2-1, with 7 bases identical to TRBD1. CDR1 and CDR2 (germline): SGHTA, FQGTGA. CDR3 length equals 14 residues. The V segment lost 5 bases and the J segment 4 bases; nucleotides outside the gene matches: 5. The CDR3 is CASSRGTAYNEQFF. In nucleotides, the CDR3 is TGTGCCAGCAGCCGTGGGACAGCTTACAATGAGCAGTTCTTC.

The V gene is TRBV6-2 or TRBV6-3, the J gene TRBJ2-5; TRBD2 is a possible D gene (5 bases). CDR3 size: 15 residues. Germline CDR1 reads MNHEY; CDR2 reads SVGEGT. V was trimmed by 5 bases and J by 3 bases, leaving 16 bases between them. The DNA of the CDR3 is TGTGCCAGCAGTCCCTTGGGCTTAGCGAAAGAGACCCAGTACTTC. Translation: CASSPLGLAKETQYF.

This chain's CDR3 is CASNQRTERDEQFF. CDR3 nucleotide sequence: TGCGCCAGCAACCAGAGGACAGAGCGGGATGAGCAGTTCTTC. The V gene is TRBV4-1, the J gene TRBJ2-1; D is possibly TRBD1 or TRBD2 (6 bases each). The CDR3 is 14 residues long. V was cut by 7 bases and J by 8 bases, with 18 bases left in between. Germline values: CDR1 MGHRA, CDR2 YSYEKL.

The rearrangement uses TRBV9 and TRBJ1-4, with a tentative D call TRBD1 (5 bases). CDR3 length: 16 amino acids. Per the germline V gene, CDR1 is SGDLS and CDR2 is YYNGEE. Trimming took 0 bases from V and 3 from J, leaving 12 bases between them. CDR3 residues: CASSVASGGSNEKLFF. The DNA for the CDR3 is TGTGCCAGCAGCGTAGCTTCGGGGGGATCTAATGAAAAACTGTTTTTT.

Only one count was recorded for this clone. The V and J genes are TRBV6-2 or TRBV6-3 and TRBJ1-3, with D unclear. The V gene's germline CDR1 is MNHEY and CDR2 SVGEGT. CDR3 length: 13 amino acids. The ends were cut back, 0 bases at V and 3 bases at J, with 3 bases in the middle. The CDR3 DNA reads as TGTGCCAGCAGTTACTCGCGTGGAAACACCATATATTTT. It encodes CASSYSRGNTIYF.

The chain joins TRBV23-1 to TRBJ2-1, with D tentatively TRBD2 (7 bases). TRBV23-1 is an ORF, with its function uncertain. The CDR3 runs to 16 residues. V dropped 0 bases and J dropped 7 bases, with 16 bases sitting between them. The CDR3 sequence is CASSQSWGGALNEQFF. In DNA form, the CDR3 reads TGCGCCAGCAGTCAATCGTGGGGGGGCGCATTAAATGAGCAGTTCTTC.